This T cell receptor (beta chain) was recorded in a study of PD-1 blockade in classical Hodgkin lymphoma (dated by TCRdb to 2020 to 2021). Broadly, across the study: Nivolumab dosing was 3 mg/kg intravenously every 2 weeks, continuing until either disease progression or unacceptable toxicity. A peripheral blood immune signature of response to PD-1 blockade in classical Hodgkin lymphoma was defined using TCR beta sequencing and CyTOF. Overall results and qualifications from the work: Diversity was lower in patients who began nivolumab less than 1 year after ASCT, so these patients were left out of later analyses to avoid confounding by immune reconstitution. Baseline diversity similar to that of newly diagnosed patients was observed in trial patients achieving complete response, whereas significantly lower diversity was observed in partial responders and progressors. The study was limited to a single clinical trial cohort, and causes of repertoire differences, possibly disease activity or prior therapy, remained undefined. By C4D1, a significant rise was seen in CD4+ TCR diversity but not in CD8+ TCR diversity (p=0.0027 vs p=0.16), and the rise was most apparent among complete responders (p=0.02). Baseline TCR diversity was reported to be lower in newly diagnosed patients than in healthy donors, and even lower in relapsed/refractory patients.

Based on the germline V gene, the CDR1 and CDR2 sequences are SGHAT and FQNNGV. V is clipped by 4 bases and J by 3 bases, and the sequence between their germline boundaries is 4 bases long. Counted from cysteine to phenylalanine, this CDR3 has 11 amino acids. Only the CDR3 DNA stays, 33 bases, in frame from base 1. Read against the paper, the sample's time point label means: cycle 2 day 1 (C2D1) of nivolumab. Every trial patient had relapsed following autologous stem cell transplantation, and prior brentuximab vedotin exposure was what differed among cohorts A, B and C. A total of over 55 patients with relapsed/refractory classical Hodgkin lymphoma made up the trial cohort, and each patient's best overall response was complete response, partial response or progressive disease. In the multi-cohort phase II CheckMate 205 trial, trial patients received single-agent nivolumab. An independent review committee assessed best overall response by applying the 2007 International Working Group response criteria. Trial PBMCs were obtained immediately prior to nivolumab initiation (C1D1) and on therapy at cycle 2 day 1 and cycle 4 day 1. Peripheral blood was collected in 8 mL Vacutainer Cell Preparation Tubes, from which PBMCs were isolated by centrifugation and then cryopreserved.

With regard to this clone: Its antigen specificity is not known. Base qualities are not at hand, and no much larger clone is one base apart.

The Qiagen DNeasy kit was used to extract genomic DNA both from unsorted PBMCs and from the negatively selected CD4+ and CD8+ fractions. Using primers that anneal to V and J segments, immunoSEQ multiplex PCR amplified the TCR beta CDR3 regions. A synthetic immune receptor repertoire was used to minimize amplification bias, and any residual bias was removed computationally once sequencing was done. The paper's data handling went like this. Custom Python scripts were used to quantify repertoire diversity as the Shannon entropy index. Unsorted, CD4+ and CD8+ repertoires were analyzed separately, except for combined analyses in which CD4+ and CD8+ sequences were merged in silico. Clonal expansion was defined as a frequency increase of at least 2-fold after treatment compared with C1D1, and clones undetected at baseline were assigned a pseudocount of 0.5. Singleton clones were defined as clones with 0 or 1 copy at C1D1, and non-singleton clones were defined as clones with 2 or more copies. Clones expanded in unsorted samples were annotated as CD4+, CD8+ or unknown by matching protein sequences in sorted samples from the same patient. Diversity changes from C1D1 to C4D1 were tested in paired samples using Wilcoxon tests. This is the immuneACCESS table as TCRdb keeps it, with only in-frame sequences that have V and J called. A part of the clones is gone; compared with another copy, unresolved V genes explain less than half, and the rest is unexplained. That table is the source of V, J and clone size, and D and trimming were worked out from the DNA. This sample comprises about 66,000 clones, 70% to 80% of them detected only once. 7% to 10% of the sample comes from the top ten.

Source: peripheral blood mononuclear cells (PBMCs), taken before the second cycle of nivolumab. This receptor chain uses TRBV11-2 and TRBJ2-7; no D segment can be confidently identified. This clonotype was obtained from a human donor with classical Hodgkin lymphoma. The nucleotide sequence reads TGTGCCAGCAGCTCCAACTACGAGCAGTACTTC. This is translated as CASSSNYEQYF.